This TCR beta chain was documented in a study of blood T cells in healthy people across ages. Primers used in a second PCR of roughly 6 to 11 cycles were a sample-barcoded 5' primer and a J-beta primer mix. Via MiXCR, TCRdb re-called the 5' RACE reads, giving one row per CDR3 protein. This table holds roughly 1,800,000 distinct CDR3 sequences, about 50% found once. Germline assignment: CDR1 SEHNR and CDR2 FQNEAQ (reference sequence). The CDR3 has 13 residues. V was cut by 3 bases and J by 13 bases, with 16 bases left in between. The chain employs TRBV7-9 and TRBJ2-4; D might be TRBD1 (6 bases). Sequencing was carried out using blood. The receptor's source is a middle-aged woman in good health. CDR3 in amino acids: CASSLAGAYGQYF. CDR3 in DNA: TGTGCCAGCAGCTTGGCAGGGGCCTACGGGCAGTACTTC.